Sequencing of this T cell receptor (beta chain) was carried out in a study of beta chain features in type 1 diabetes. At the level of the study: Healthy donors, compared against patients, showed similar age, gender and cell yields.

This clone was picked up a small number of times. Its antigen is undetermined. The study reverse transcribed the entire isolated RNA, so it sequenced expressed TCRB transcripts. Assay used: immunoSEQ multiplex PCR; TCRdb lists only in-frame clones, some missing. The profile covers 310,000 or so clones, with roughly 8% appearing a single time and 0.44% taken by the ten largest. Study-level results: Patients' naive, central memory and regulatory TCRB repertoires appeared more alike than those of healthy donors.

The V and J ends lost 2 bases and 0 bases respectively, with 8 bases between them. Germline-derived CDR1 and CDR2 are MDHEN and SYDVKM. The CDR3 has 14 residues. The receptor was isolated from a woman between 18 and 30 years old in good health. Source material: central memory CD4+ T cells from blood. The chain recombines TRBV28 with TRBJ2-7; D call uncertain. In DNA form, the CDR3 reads TGTGCCAGCAGTTTAAGCAGACGCTCCTACGAGCAGTACTTC. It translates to CASSLSRRSYEQYF.